The clone carrying this T cell receptor (beta chain) was observed many times. What it binds is not known. The data were obtained in a study of read filtering for tumor transcriptome and immune sequencing. Study background: Whole-transcriptome libraries were prepared after DNase treatment.

Molecular barcoded adaptors covering alpha/delta and beta/gamma chains were used on about 390 ng RNA. TCRdb re-called the reads with MiXCR, one entry per CDR3 protein. The data show 57,000 or so distinct CDR3 sequences, with around 18% seen just once and over 12% held by the top ten. Study findings and constraints: Roughly 79% of IR-seq clonotypes had one read, totaling about 4% of reads; RNA-seq: roughly 76% and 46%.

The CDR3 totals 14 residues. Trimming took off 2 bases at V and 2 bases at J, with 10 bases between the two ends. Germline CDR1 reads LGHDT; CDR2 reads YNNKEL (reference sequence). This rearrangement joins TRBV3-1 to TRBJ2-7, with no clear D. The source is a donor aged 40 or older with multiple myeloma. Sample: a population of CD138-negative cells sorted from bone marrow. CDR3 DNA: TGTGCCAGCAGCCAACGTTCGGTGACCTACGAGCAGTACTTC. Translated, it gives CASSQRSVTYEQYF.